A selection of T cell receptor beta chains follows, all from one sample in a study of T cell repertoires in cytomegalovirus infection. TCRdb recomputed calls from the reads with MiXCR, one row per CDR3 protein. The top ten hold around 11% of the sample, which has roughly 860,000 distinct CDR3 sequences, around a third seen once. The antigens for these receptors are not known. Here the sequenced sample was cultured CD8+ T cells from PBMCs, taken from culture after CMV antigen stimulation. The receptors were gathered from a human donor in good health (CMV status not recorded). Some clones in this sample may be carry-over from other donors' samples. Each CDR3 is given with its conserved first and last residue. A D gene is named only where the DNA matches it firmly. Expanded clones are given a class, and other clones once, few, many or no size at all.

V	D	size	J	CDR3	DNA
TRBV18	.	.	TRBJ1-1	CASSPGRSEAFF	TGTGCCAGCTCACCAGGGAGGAGTGAAGCTTTCTTT
TRBV7-8	.	few	TRBJ2-5	CASSLEGGPAQYF	TGTGCCAGCAGCTTAGAGGGGGGGCCGGCCCAGTACTTC
TRBV19	TRBD1	.	TRBJ1-5	CASTARNPSRDRGRRRNQPQHF	TGTGCCAGTACCGCACGTAACCCATCCCGGGACAGGGGACGTAGGCGCAATCAGCCCCAGCATTTT
TRBV2	.	few	TRBJ1-1	CASRERGGWYTEAFF	TGTGCCAGCAGGGAGAGGGGCGGCTGGTACACTGAAGCTTTCTTT
TRBV19	.	.	TRBJ2-5	CASSDSGSQETQYF	TGTGCCAGTAGCGATTCAGGGAGCCAAGAGACCCAGTACTTC
TRBV5-1	TRBD1	.	TRBJ1-1	CASSGDRGYTEAFF	TGCGCCAGCAGCGGGGACAGGGGATACACTGAAGCTTTCTTT
TRBV7-2	TRBD2	many	TRBJ2-7	CASSPSAGEYEQYF	TGTGCCAGCAGCCCTTCGGCGGGGGAATACGAGCAGTACTTC
TRBV7-2	.	many	TRBJ2-2	CASSTRDRLTTGELFF	TGTGCCAGCAGCACCCGGGACCGACTTACCACCGGGGAGCTGTTTTTT
TRBV4-1	.	.	TRBJ2-7	CASSQGGPGNEQYF	TGCGCCAGCAGCCAAGGAGGGCCGGGGAACGAGCAGTACTTC
TRBV9	.	.	TRBJ1-2	CASSVDSGSYGYTF	TGTGCCAGCAGCGTAGATTCAGGGAGCTATGGCTACACCTTC
TRBV7-9	.	many	TRBJ1-1	CASSLGASEAFF	TGTGCCAGCAGCTTAGGGGCGTCTGAAGCTTTCTTT
TRBV6-8	.	.	TRBJ2-1	CASSYVEGYEQFF	TGTGCCAGCAGTTACGTGGAGGGGTATGAGCAGTTCTTC
TRBV5-4	TRBD1	.	TRBJ1-2	CASSGGQGIYYGYTF	TGTGCCAGCAGCGGGGGACAGGGTATTTACTATGGCTACACCTTC
TRBV7-9	.	few	TRBJ1-4	CASSPDRQQRESEKLFF	TGTGCCAGCAGCCCCGACAGGCAGCAGAGGGAAAGTGAAAAACTGTTTTTT
TRBV4-1	TRBD2	.	TRBJ2-2	CASSQELAGFTGELFF	TGCGCCAGCAGCCAAGAACTAGCGGGGTTCACCGGGGAGCTGTTTTTT
TRBV11-3	.	.	TRBJ2-7	CASSTGLQDEQYF	TGTGCCAGCAGCACGGGACTTCAGGACGAGCAGTACTTC
TRBV24-1	TRBD2	.	TRBJ2-3	CATGLDGDTQYF	TGTGCCACTGGACTAGATGGAGATACGCAGTATTTT
TRBV2	TRBD1	.	TRBJ1-4	CASSGQGAFWNRHEKLFF	TGTGCCAGCAGTGGGCAGGGGGCGTTTTGGAATAGGCATGAAAAACTGTTTTTT
TRBV6-1	TRBD1	.	TRBJ2-7	CASSTTGGLDEQYF	TGTGCCAGCAGTACGACAGGGGGCTTAGACGAGCAGTACTTC
TRBV19	TRBD2	.	TRBJ2-1	CASSPGGDAYLRYNEQFF	TGTGCCAGTAGTCCCGGGGGGGACGCTTACCTTAGATACAATGAGCAGTTCTTC
TRBV25-1	TRBD1	few	TRBJ1-1	CASSEEDRVAEAFF	TGTGCCAGCAGTGAAGAAGACAGGGTTGCTGAAGCTTTCTTT
TRBV4-1	.	.	TRBJ2-7	CASSQEIFYEQYF	TGCGCCAGCAGCCAAGAGATCTTCTACGAGCAGTACTTC
TRBV28	.	.	TRBJ1-5	CASSLPRGPQHF	TGTGCCAGCAGTCTGCCCAGGGGGCCCCAGCATTTT
TRBV12-3/TRBV12-4	.	many	TRBJ1-5	CASSFGDTNQPQHF	TGTGCCAGCAGTTTCGGGGATACCAATCAGCCCCAGCATTTT
TRBV28	TRBD2	.	TRBJ2-2	CASSFPRTSSTGELFF	TGTGCCAGCAGTTTTCCTCGGACTAGCAGCACCGGAGAGCTGTTTTTT
TRBV12-3/TRBV12-4	.	.	TRBJ2-3	CASSSLGGRSTDTQYF	TGTGCCAGCAGCTCCCTGGGGGGGCGTAGCACAGATACGCAGTATTTT
TRBV7-8	.	.	TRBJ1-6	CASSQEGGQGHSPLHF	TGTGCCAGCAGCCAGGAGGGGGGTCAGGGGCACTCACCCCTCCACTTT
TRBV12-3/TRBV12-4	TRBD2	.	TRBJ2-1	CASSLSLAGGPYNEQFF	TGTGCCAGCAGTTTAAGCCTAGCGGGGGGTCCCTACAATGAGCAGTTCTTC
TRBV6-6	.	.	TRBJ1-5	CASSYRDSHSNQPQHF	TGTGCCAGCAGTTACCGTGACAGCCATAGCAATCAGCCCCAGCATTTT
TRBV7-2	TRBD2	many	TRBJ2-5	CASSLGLAGGLRETQYF	TGTGCCAGCAGCTTGGGACTAGCGGGGGGCCTCCGGGAGACCCAGTACTTC
TRBV6-1	TRBD1	many	TRBJ1-2	CASSERTGAKYGYTF	TGTGCCAGCAGTGAAAGGACAGGGGCGAAGTATGGCTACACCTTC
TRBV5-1	.	.	TRBJ1-4	CASRLQGEDNEKLFF	TGCGCCAGCAGACTACAGGGCGAGGATAATGAAAAACTGTTTTTT
TRBV27	TRBD2	few	TRBJ2-3	CASSLSRRGGLNTQYF	TGTGCCAGCAGTTTATCGAGGCGGGGGGGCCTGAATACGCAGTATTTT
TRBV7-9	TRBD1	many	TRBJ1-1	CASSLPVGTTGIYTEAFF	TGTGCCAGCAGCCTCCCCGTTGGCACGACAGGGATTTACACTGAAGCTTTCTTT
TRBV18	TRBD1	few	TRBJ2-1	CASSEGASYNEQFF	TGTGCCAGCTCCGAGGGGGCTTCCTACAATGAGCAGTTCTTC
TRBV7-9	.	few	TRBJ2-1	CASSLVNTGTYNEQFF	TGTGCCAGCAGCTTAGTTAATACAGGGACCTACAATGAGCAGTTCTTC
TRBV5-5	TRBD1	.	TRBJ2-7	CASSSLPGQGYEQYF	TGTGCCAGCAGCTCGTTACCGGGACAGGGCTACGAGCAGTACTTC
TRBV6-6	.	.	TRBJ2-2	CANRRMTGELFF	TGTGCCAACAGAAGGATGACCGGGGAGCTGTTTTTT
TRBV7-9	TRBD2	few	TRBJ2-3	CASSGTSGSSDTQYF	TGTGCCAGCAGCGGGACTAGCGGATCTTCGGATACGCAGTATTTT
TRBV7-9	TRBD1	.	TRBJ1-6	CASSLGWSGGSPLRF	TGTGCCAGCAGCTTAGGATGGTCAGGGGGTTCACCCCTCCGCTTT